The clone carrying this T cell receptor beta chain was found many times. Its target is not known. This record comes from a study of T cells in Graves' hyperthyroidism and ophthalmopathy. The authors deemed Graves' hyperthyroidism stable absent ophthalmopathy progression within 18 months. Study results and limitations: Researchers found most expanded thyroid clonotypes above 0.001 in blood as well.

The TCR beta CDR3 regions underwent amplification using RNA transcripts as the source. First-round RT-PCR with HTBI primers amplified the TCR CDR3 region. In TCRdb, the multiplex PCR reads were re-called with MiXCR into one record per CDR3 protein. The data hold about 580,000 distinct CDR3 sequences, with about 43% observed a single time. The sequence derives from a young woman with Graves' hyperthyroidism. Material: peripheral blood or thyroid tissue (not recorded which).

In DNA, the CDR3 is TGTGCCAGCAGCTTGGGAGGGCAACGAGAGACCCAGTACTTC. Translating gives CASSLGGQRETQYF. The J gene is TRBJ2-5, the V gene TRBV7-3; 7 bases are shared with TRBD2. The CDR3 contains 14 residues. Trimming cost V 3 bases and J 4 bases; bases outside gene matches: 5. Germline loops: CDR1 SGHTA, CDR2 FQGTGA.